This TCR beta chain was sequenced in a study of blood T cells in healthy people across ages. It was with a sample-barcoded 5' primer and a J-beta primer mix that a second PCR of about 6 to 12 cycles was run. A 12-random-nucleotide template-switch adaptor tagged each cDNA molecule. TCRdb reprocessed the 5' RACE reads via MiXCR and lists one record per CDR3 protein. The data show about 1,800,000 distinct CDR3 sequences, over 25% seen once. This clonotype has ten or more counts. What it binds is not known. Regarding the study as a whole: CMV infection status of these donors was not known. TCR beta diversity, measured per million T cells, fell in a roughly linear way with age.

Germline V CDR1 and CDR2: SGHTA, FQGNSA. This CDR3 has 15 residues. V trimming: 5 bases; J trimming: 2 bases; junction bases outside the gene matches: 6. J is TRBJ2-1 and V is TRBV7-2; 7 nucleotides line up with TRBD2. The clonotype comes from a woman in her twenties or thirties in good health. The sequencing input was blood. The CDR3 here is CASSPGTTAYNEQFF. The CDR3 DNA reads TGTGCCAGCAGCCCAGGGACTACCGCCTACAATGAGCAGTTCTTC. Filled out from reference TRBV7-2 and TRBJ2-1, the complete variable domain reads GAGVSQSPSNKVTEKGKDVELRCDPISGHTALYWYRQSLGQGLEFLIYFQGNSAPDKSGLPSDRFSAERTGGSVSTLTIQRTQQEDSAVYLCASSPGTTAYNEQFFGPGTRLTVL.